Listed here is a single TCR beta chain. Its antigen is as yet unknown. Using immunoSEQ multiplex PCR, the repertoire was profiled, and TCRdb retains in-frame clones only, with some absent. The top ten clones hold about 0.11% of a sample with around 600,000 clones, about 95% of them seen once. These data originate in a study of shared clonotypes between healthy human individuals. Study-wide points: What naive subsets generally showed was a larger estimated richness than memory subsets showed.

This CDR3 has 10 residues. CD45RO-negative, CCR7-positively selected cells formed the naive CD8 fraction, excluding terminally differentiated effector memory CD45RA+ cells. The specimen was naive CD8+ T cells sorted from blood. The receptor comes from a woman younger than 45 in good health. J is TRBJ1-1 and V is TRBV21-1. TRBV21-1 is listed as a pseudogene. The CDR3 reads CASANTEAFF. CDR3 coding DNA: TGTGCCAGCGCGAACACTGAAGCTTTCTTT.